The 9 T cell receptor beta chains presented below share a single source sample, sequenced in a study of blood T cell repertoires in COVID-19. The repertoire was sequenced with immunoSEQ multiplex PCR; TCRdb's copy has only in-frame clones and lacks some. The sample consists of roughly 200,000 clones, 81% of them appearing once. Sample: peripheral blood. The receptors originated from a woman older than 75 with acute or convalescent COVID-19.

V and J are TRBV6-6 and TRBJ1-2; D gene unclear. This CDR3 spans 11 amino acids. With 8 bases removed from V and 4 bases from J, the gap between germline ends came to 8 bases. The germline V gene has CDR1 MNHNY and CDR2 SVGAGI (reference sequence). The CDR3 loop reads CASLTSYGYTF. In DNA form, the CDR3 reads TGTGCCAGCCTAACGTCCTATGGCTACACCTTC.

The chain recombines TRBV3-1 (or the pseudogene TRBV3-2) with TRBJ2-1, with D unclear. The V end lost 1 base, the J end lost 9 bases, and 4 bases lay between the germline ends. The CDR3 consists of 11 residues. From germline, CDR1 is LGHDT and CDR2 YNNKEL (reference sequence). The CDR3, as DNA: TGTGCCAGCAGCCAAGTCCTTGAGCAGTTCTTC. This sequence encodes CASSQVLEQFF.

The chain uses TRBV4-1 and TRBJ1-2; 9 bases agree with TRBD1. This CDR3 contains 16 residues. V was pared by 4 bases and J by 0 bases, with 6 bases of the junction left unmatched. Germline assignment: CDR1 MGHRA and CDR2 YSYEKL. The CDR3 bases are TGCGCCAGCAGCCTCTCACAGGGGGCTCCTAACTATGGCTACACCTTC. It translates to CASSLSQGAPNYGYTF.

The chain employs TRBV5-4 and TRBJ2-7; 12 nucleotides align to TRBD2. CDR1 is SGHNT and CDR2 is YYREEE in the germline V gene (reference sequence). J was trimmed by 2 bases and V by 4 bases; bases with no gene match: 7. The CDR3 length is 16 residues. The DNA for the CDR3 is TGTGCCAGCAGCCCCGGCGGACTAGCGGGGACCTACGAGCAGTACTTC. Protein sequence: CASSPGGLAGTYEQYF.

This clone was seen more than once but under ten times. V and J are TRBV7-9 and TRBJ1-3; 8 nucleotides agree with TRBD1. V gave up 9 bases and J gave up 2 bases; unmatched junction bases: 9. Germline V lookup: CDR1 SEHNR, CDR2 FQNEAQ (reference sequence). There are 15 residues in the CDR3. The CDR3 protein is CASTATGVTGNTIYF. DNA for the CDR3: TGTGCCAGTACGGCGACAGGGGTAACTGGAAACACCATATATTTT.

The gene calls are TRBV28 and TRBJ2-3; 12 positions agree with TRBD2. With V trimmed by 6 bases and J by 1 base, 5 bases remained unmatched. There are 16 residues in the CDR3. From germline, CDR1 is MDHEN and CDR2 SYDVKM. CDR3: CASSGLAGPGTDTQYF. In DNA, the CDR3 is TGTGCCAGCAGCGGACTAGCGGGACCCGGCACAGATACGCAGTATTTT.

This chain connects TRBV7-8 to TRBJ2-7, with 7 positions matching TRBD1. V lost 4 bases to trimming and J lost 5 bases; unmatched junction nucleotides: 8. CDR1 SGHVS and CDR2 FQNEAQ come from the germline V gene. The CDR3 runs to 14 residues. CDR3 nucleotide sequence: TGTGCCAGCAGCTCAAACAGGGGAATCCACGAGCAGTACTTC. Protein: CASSSNRGIHEQYF.

The chain recombines TRBV9 with TRBJ2-7, with 9 bases matching TRBD1. Germline CDR1 is SGDLS and CDR2 is YYNGEE. The J segment lost 5 bases and the V segment lost 1 base, leaving 7 bases of the junction unmatched. This CDR3 comprises 15 residues. CDR3 protein: CASSVTGTGSNEQYF. In DNA form, the CDR3 reads TGTGCCAGCAGCGTAACCGGGACAGGGAGTAACGAGCAGTACTTC.

This clone occurred once. Germline is not matched at one junction end, which may reflect a read error. The rearrangement uses TRBV7-2 and TRBJ1-6, with D perhaps TRBD1 (5 bases). The CDR3 is 15 residues long. Germline values: CDR1 SGHTA, CDR2 FQGNSA. CDR3 loop: CASSFTMQGGSPFHF. CDR3 bases: TGTGCCAGCAGTTTCACGATGCAGGGTGGGTCACCCTTCCACTTT.